This T cell receptor (beta chain) was profiled in a study of OX40 agonist ivuxolimab in advanced cancers. Looking at the study overall: Ivuxolimab was administered intravenously to patients at 0.01 to 10 mg/kg every 2 weeks. Of the patients, three showed partial responses, one with hepatocellular carcinoma and two with cutaneous melanoma.

This table comes from immunoSEQ multiplex PCR, and its TCRdb copy is limited to in-frame clones, with some not included. The table shows almost 70,000 clones, with approximately 89% occurring only once. Concerning this clone: Its antigen is currently unknown.

Study-wide findings and caveats: What antigens the expanded peripheral T cells recognized was never established. In general, CD8+ T cells held more expanded clones than CD4+ did, on average.

CDR3 length: 15 residues. J lost 2 bases, V lost 1 base, and 5 bases had no gene match. Germline assignment: CDR1 SEHNR and CDR2 FQNEAQ (reference sequence). V is TRBV7-9 and J is TRBJ2-7; 7 bases fit TRBD1. Here the sequenced sample was CD4+ or CD8+ T cells sorted from blood, taken in a trial of the OX40 agonist ivuxolimab. This clonotype originated in an adult with an advanced solid tumor such as melanoma, head and neck, liver or kidney cancer. The CDR3 here is CASSLVVGQAYEQYF. DNA for the CDR3: TGTGCCAGCAGCTTAGTGGTAGGACAGGCCTACGAGCAGTACTTC.